This passage covers 30 T cell receptor beta chains from one sample sequenced in a study of blood T cell repertoires in COVID-19. Sequencing was performed with immunoSEQ multiplex PCR; in TCRdb, only in-frame clones are kept and a portion is missing. Found here are about 370,000 clones, nearly 90% of them singletons; the top ten hold about 6.8%. Sequenced material: peripheral blood. The source is a man aged 18 to 29 with active or convalescent COVID-19.

Comments on this clone: Other DNA sequences from this sample encode an identical CDR3 as well. The DNA of the CDR3 is TGTGCCAGCAGCTATGGACAGGGGGGCACTGAAGCTTTCTTT. Protein product: CASSYGQGGTEAFF. This rearrangement joins TRBV27 to TRBJ1-1; 10 bases line up with TRBD1. The CDR3 loop spans 14 amino acids. The germline gives CDR1 MNHEY, CDR2 SMNVEV (reference sequence). V gave up 6 bases and J gave up 4 bases; unmatched junction bases: 5.

This rearrangement joins TRBV3-1 (or the pseudogene TRBV3-2) to TRBJ2-3; 8 bases agree with TRBD2. This CDR3 has 15 residues. Trimming took 4 bases from V and 2 from J; bases not matched to a gene: 5. Germline V lookup: CDR1 LGHDT, CDR2 YNNKEL (reference sequence). CDR3 loop: CASSPGLENTDTQYF. DNA for the CDR3: TGTGCCAGCAGCCCGGGACTAGAAAACACAGATACGCAGTATTTT.

The rearrangement links TRBV7-9 to TRBJ2-1; 10 bases fit TRBD1. In germline, CDR1 is SEHNR, CDR2 FQNEAQ (reference sequence). The V gene end was trimmed by 5 bases and the J gene end by 1 base; junction bases not matched to a gene: 5. The CDR3 is made up of 16 amino acids. The CDR3 loop is CASSPTGGPSYNEQFF. The CDR3 coding sequence is TGTGCCAGCAGCCCGACAGGGGGCCCTTCCTACAATGAGCAGTTCTTC.

This chain joins TRBV5-5 and TRBJ2-1; a weak D match, TRBD2 (6 bases). Germline CDR1 SGHKS, CDR2 YYEKEE (reference sequence). Trimming removed 3 bases at V and 1 base at J, with 11 bases between. CDR3 length equals 15 residues. The CDR3 nucleotides read TGTGCCAGCAGCTCGGGGACTCAATCCTACAATGAGCAGTTCTTC. Protein sequence: CASSSGTQSYNEQFF.

The gene calls are TRBV27 and TRBJ2-2, with 7 bases identical to TRBD1. Trimming took 6 bases from V and 9 from J; bases not matched to a gene: 10. This CDR3 comprises 14 residues. Germline V CDR1 and CDR2: MNHEY, SMNVEV (reference sequence). For the CDR3, the DNA is TGTGCCAGCAGCGGGACAGACTGGGGTAGGGAGCTGTTTTTT. Its translation is CASSGTDWGRELFF.

The chain combines TRBV10-3 with TRBJ2-7; 8 bases map to TRBD1. V lost 3 bases and J lost 3; bases outside the gene matches: 4. In germline, CDR1 is ENHRY, CDR2 SYGVKD. The CDR3 has 14 amino acids. CDR3 nucleotide sequence: TGTGCCATCAGTGATCGGACAGGGTACTACGAGCAGTACTTC. This sequence encodes CAISDRTGYYEQYF.

This chain links TRBV12-3 or TRBV12-4 with TRBJ1-1; 7 nucleotides align to TRBD1. This CDR3 region has 13 residues. V was pared by 5 bases and J by 5 bases, with 5 bases of the junction left unmatched. CDR3: CASSNRGGTEAFF. DNA for the CDR3: TGTGCCAGCAGTAACAGGGGAGGTACTGAAGCTTTCTTT.

CDR3 bases: TGTGCCAGCAGCACAAGACGACTGAGCTCTGGAAACACCATATATTTT. Its translation: CASSTRRLSSGNTIYF. This sequence joins TRBV7-8 and TRBJ1-3; D uncertain. The CDR3 runs 16 residues. Germline CDR1 is SGHVS and CDR2 is FQNEAQ. With 5 bases removed from V and 0 bases from J, the gap between germline ends came to 14 bases.

The chain links TRBV7-2 to TRBJ2-1, with 7 bases fitting TRBD1. J lost 7 bases, V lost 1 base, and 4 bases had no gene match. Germline-derived CDR1 and CDR2 are SGHTA and FQGNSA. CDR3 length equals 14 residues. Written as DNA, the CDR3 is TGTGCCAGCAGCTTAGAACAGGGGACGAATGAGCAGTTCTTC. This sequence encodes CASSLEQGTNEQFF.

The chain recombines TRBV28 with TRBJ1-1; 7 bases align to TRBD1. Germline V lookup: CDR1 MDHEN, CDR2 SYDVKM. The V gene end was trimmed by 3 bases and the J gene end by 10 bases; junction bases not matched to a gene: 8. The CDR3 extends over 13 amino acids. The CDR3 is CASSFQGGIGAFF. As DNA, the CDR3 is TGTGCCAGCAGTTTCCAAGGGGGCATCGGAGCTTTCTTT.

The rearrangement links TRBV7-3 to TRBJ2-2; D is uncertain. The CDR3 sequence is 14 residues long. The V gene lost 5 bases and the J gene lost 1 base, with 8 bases spanning the gap. Germline V lookup: CDR1 SGHTA, CDR2 FQGTGA. DNA for the CDR3: TGTGCCAGCAGCCCTTCAGGGAACACCGGGGAGCTGTTTTTT. As protein: CASSPSGNTGELFF. Combining the CDR3 with reference TRBV7-3 and TRBJ2-2 gives the whole variable domain GAGVSQTPSNKVTEKGKYVELRCDPISGHTALYWYRQSLGQGPEFLIYFQGTGAADDSGLPNDRFFAVRPEGSVSTLKIQRTERGDSAVYLCASSPSGNTGELFFGEGSRLTVL.

In DNA form, the CDR3 reads TGTGCCAGCAGCTTAGACTCCGAGGGCTCCTACGAGCAGTACTTC. This gives the protein CASSLDSEGSYEQYF. The chain recombines TRBV11-3 with TRBJ2-7, with a possible D match to TRBD2 (5 bases). The V gene's germline CDR1 is SGHNT and CDR2 YENEEA. V was cut by 0 bases and J by 0 bases, with 9 bases left in between. CDR3 size: 15 residues.

The rearrangement joins TRBV25-1 to TRBJ2-3; D is ambiguous. Deletions cut 7 bases from V and 3 bases from J, with 17 bases between. This CDR3 has 15 residues. Germline-derived CDR1 and CDR2 are MGHDK and SYGVNS. The CDR3 bases are TGTGCCAGCACCCGAGGTGGGTCGGGTACAGATACGCAGTATTTT. Translated: CASTRGGSGTDTQYF.

This chain uses TRBV6-2 or TRBV6-3 with TRBJ2-3; TRBD2 agrees at 10 bases. The CDR3 consists of 16 residues. Trimming took 6 bases from V and 5 from J; bases not matched to a gene: 11. Per germline, CDR1 MNHEY and CDR2 SVGEGT. CDR3 DNA: TGTGCCAGCAGCACAGGGCTAGCGGGAGAGCAAGATACGCAGTATTTT. Translating it yields CASSTGLAGEQDTQYF.

V is TRBV9 and J is TRBJ1-6; D unresolved. CDR3 length: 16 residues. Germline lookup yields CDR1 SGDLS and CDR2 YYNGEE. Trimming took 3 bases from V and 2 from J, leaving 12 bases between them. This chain's CDR3 is CASSEDGGTYNSPLHF. CDR3 DNA: TGTGCCAGCAGCGAAGATGGAGGGACCTATAATTCACCCCTCCACTTT.

The V call is TRBV21-1, the J call TRBJ2-3; the listed D gene, TRBD2, was not tested against the DNA. TRBV21-1 is given as a pseudogene. This CDR3 contains 12 residues. The CDR3 DNA reads as TGTGCCAGCAGCAAAGCGGGCGGGAAAAGGTATTTT. Translated: CASSKAGGKRYF.

The gene calls are TRBV19 and TRBJ1-2; 7 nucleotides align to TRBD1. CDR1 and CDR2 (germline): LNHDA, SQIVND (reference sequence). V shed 3 bases and J 7 bases; nucleotides not matched to a gene: 11. The CDR3 has 15 amino acids. This chain's CDR3 is CASSIGDRVIGGYTF. Here the CDR3 DNA reads TGTGCCAGTAGTATTGGAGACAGGGTGATTGGTGGCTACACCTTC. The full variable domain, in which reference TRBV19 and TRBJ1-2 provide the parts outside the CDR3, is DGGITQSPKYLFRKEGQNVTLSCEQNLNHDAMYWYRQDPGQGLRLIYYSQIVNDFQKGDIAEGYSVSREKKESFPLTVTSAQKNPTAFYLCASSIGDRVIGGYTFGSGTRLTVV.

The V and J genes are TRBV5-1 and TRBJ2-7; 9 nucleotides match TRBD2. V lost 2 bases, J lost 3 bases, and 9 bases stayed unmatched. The germline V gene encodes CDR1 SGHRS and CDR2 YFSETQ. This CDR3 spans 16 amino acids. CDR3 sequence (DNA): TGCGCCAGCAGCTTCCCCTCGGATAGCGGGAGCTACGAGCAGTACTTC. Translation gives CASSFPSDSGSYEQYF.

This chain uses TRBV27 with TRBJ1-5; maybe TRBD1 (5 bases). This CDR3 region has 15 residues. V was cut by 6 bases and J by 2 bases, with 14 bases left in between. Germline CDR1 reads MNHEY; CDR2 reads SMNVEV (reference sequence). CDR3 residues: CASSKRGVGNQPQHF. The CDR3 region has the DNA TGTGCCAGCAGCAAGCGGGGGGTGGGCAATCAGCCCCAGCATTTT.

The CDR3 reads CASSISGTGGYEQYF. In DNA, the CDR3 is TGTGCCAGTTCCATATCCGGGACAGGGGGCTACGAGCAGTACTTC. The rearrangement links TRBV28 to TRBJ2-7; the match to TRBD1 covers 11 bases. The CDR3 has 15 residues. Germline CDR1 reads MDHEN; CDR2 reads SYDVKM. V shed 9 bases and J 3 bases; nucleotides not matched to a gene: 10. Variable domain in full (rest from reference TRBV28 and TRBJ2-7): DVKVTQSSRYLVKRTGEKVFLECVQDMDHENMFWYRQDPGLGLRLIYFSYDVKMKEKGDIPEGYSVSREKKERFSLILESASTNQTSMYLCASSISGTGGYEQYFGPGTRLTVT.

The CDR3 DNA follows: TGCGCCAGCAGCCAAGAGGTGACGGGATCCTATGGCTACACCTTC. It encodes CASSQEVTGSYGYTF. The V and J genes are TRBV4-3 and TRBJ1-2; unclear D gene. The CDR3 totals 15 residues. V was clipped by 0 bases and J by 4 bases, with 12 bases between them. Germline CDR1 is LGHNA and CDR2 is YSLEER.

V and J are TRBV11-3 and TRBJ1-6; tentatively, D is TRBD1 (6 bases). The CDR3 sequence is 15 residues long. CDR1 and CDR2 (germline): SGHNT, YENEEA. Trimming shortened V by 5 bases and J by 5 bases, and 13 bases separated the two germline ends. The CDR3 loop reads CASSKTGSHNSPLHF. CDR3 nucleotides: TGTGCCAGCAGCAAAACAGGGAGTCATAATTCACCCCTCCACTTT.

This chain joins TRBV6-2 or TRBV6-3 and TRBJ2-7; 7 bases fit TRBD1. Germline assignment: CDR1 MNHEY and CDR2 SVGEGT. The CDR3 is 16 residues long. The J segment lost 1 base and the V segment lost 2 bases, leaving 8 bases of the junction unmatched. This CDR3 reads CASSYAPGQTSYEQYF. The CDR3 DNA is TGTGCCAGCAGTTACGCGCCGGGACAGACGTCCTACGAGCAGTACTTC.

CDR3 region: CATLDRSNQPQHF. The CDR3 DNA reads as TGTGCCACCTTAGACAGGAGCAATCAGCCCCAGCATTTT. This chain connects TRBV19 to TRBJ1-5; the D gene is possibly TRBD1 (6 bases). Trimming pared 10 bases from V and 1 base from J, leaving 11 bases between. CDR1 is LNHDA, CDR2 SQIVND, per germline (reference sequence). This CDR3 has 13 residues.

J is TRBJ2-7 and V is TRBV3-1 (or the pseudogene TRBV3-2); 8 bases fit TRBD1. The CDR3 contains 15 residues. V lost 5 bases, J lost 3 bases, and 9 bases stayed unmatched. Germline values: CDR1 LGHDT, CDR2 YNNKEL (reference sequence). The CDR3 coding sequence is TGTGCCAGCAGCATCCGACAGGGGCCGTACTACGAGCAGTACTTC. It specifies CASSIRQGPYYEQYF.

J is TRBJ1-4 and V is TRBV18; 10 nucleotides align to TRBD1. Germline V gene data show CDR1 as KGHSH and CDR2 as LQKENI. The CDR3 is made up of 14 amino acids. V lost 8 bases to trimming and J lost 8 bases; unmatched junction nucleotides: 8. CDR3 DNA sequence: TGTGCCAGCGCCAAGACAGGGGGCGGCGAAAAACTGTTTTTT. Protein: CASAKTGGGEKLFF.

This clone occurred once. This chain links TRBV9 with TRBJ2-1, with 9 bases lining up with TRBD2. The CDR3 totals 18 residues. The V and J ends lost 2 bases and 6 bases, in that order; junction bases with no gene match: 15. Germline CDR1 and CDR2: SGDLS and YYNGEE. The CDR3 reads CASSVSRLAAIDRNEQFF. CDR3 bases: TGTGCCAGCAGCGTGTCGAGACTAGCGGCTATAGACCGCAATGAGCAGTTCTTC. Full variable domain (missing parts from reference TRBV9 and TRBJ2-1): DSGVTQTPKHLITATGQRVTLRCSPRSGDLSVYWYQQSLDQGLQFLIQYYNGEERAKGNILERFSAQQFPDLHSELNLSSLELGDSALYFCASSVSRLAAIDRNEQFFGPGTRLTVL.

V and J are TRBV27 and TRBJ2-7; D gene uncertain. Looked up from germline, CDR1 is MNHEY and CDR2 is SMNVEV (reference sequence). V lost 5 bases and J 1 base, leaving 12 bases between the germline ends. The CDR3 runs to 14 residues. The CDR3 is CASSPSPGSYEQYF. In DNA, the CDR3 is TGTGCCAGCAGTCCGAGTCCAGGATCCTACGAGCAGTACTTC.

This clone appeared a single time. This rearrangement joins TRBV11-3 to TRBJ2-1; no reliable D call. CDR1 SGHNT and CDR2 YENEEA come from the germline V gene. There are 16 residues in the CDR3. Trimming shortened V by 2 bases and J by 0 bases, and 11 bases separated the two germline ends. The DNA for the CDR3 is TGTGCCAGCAGCTTAAGGAGCACCCTCTCCTACAATGAGCAGTTCTTC. Protein product: CASSLRSTLSYNEQFF.

The chain combines TRBV4-1 with TRBJ1-4; TRBD1 is a possible D gene (6 bases). Trimming cost V 3 bases and J 0 bases, with 8 bases left between them. The CDR3 is 15 residues long. The germline V gene encodes CDR1 MGHRA and CDR2 YSYEKL. The chain's CDR3 is CASSHGQPTNEKLFF. The CDR3 coding sequence is TGCGCCAGCAGCCACGGACAGCCAACTAATGAAAAACTGTTTTTT.